Given below is one T cell receptor beta chain in context. Its cognate antigen is unknown. Reverse transcription of roughly 0.45 to 1 ug RNA used random hexamers. Multiplex PCR with immunoSEQ amplified the TCR beta CDR3 across 54 Vbeta and 13 Jbeta. A single record per CDR3 protein comes from TCRdb applying MiXCR to the immunoSEQ multiplex PCR reads. The sample shows roughly 130,000 distinct CDR3 sequences, about 95% of them seen only once. The sample is drawn from a study of CD8 T cells in Susac syndrome. Study-wide findings and caveats: As the study acknowledged, the number of individuals who were part of its TCR sequencing and HLA analysis was relatively small.

Per the germline V gene, CDR1 is DFQATT and CDR2 is SNEGSKA (reference sequence). The CDR3 is made up of 13 amino acids. Trimming cost V 6 bases and J 4 bases; bases outside gene matches: 2. From blood CD8+ and CD4+ T cells, TCR beta sequences were generated. Negative isolation was used for CD8+ and CD4+ T cells, and FACS enrichment was applied to TEMRA cells. Sequencing used CD4+ T cells from PBMCs. This receptor was taken from a human donor in good health. The chain recombines TRBV20-1 with TRBJ2-5; 13 bases are shared with TRBD2. The CDR3 is CSAGLAGSETQYF. DNA for the CDR3: TGCAGTGCGGGACTAGCGGGATCAGAGACCCAGTACTTC.